This T cell receptor (beta chain) was sequenced for a study of T cell responses to AZD1222 COVID-19 vaccine. Notes on the study in general: The breadth and depth of Spike-specific TCRs increased once two AZD1222 doses had been given. Within unmutated variant regions lay the reported targets of nearly half of spike-specific TCRs. Repertoires in all cases were sampled only once the peak T cell response had passed. Clonal diversity may have been underestimated in mostly white British donors.

Trimming took 5 bases from V and 2 from J, leaving 9 bases between them. The CDR3 is 13 residues long. In germline, CDR1 is MDHEN, CDR2 SYDVKM. As concerns this clone: The antigen remains unidentified.

This table comes from immunoSEQ multiplex PCR, and its TCRdb copy is limited to in-frame clones, with some not included. The sample has about 150,000 clones; about 87% are singletons. This clonotype was obtained from an adult who received the AZD1222 COVID-19 vaccine. The chain links TRBV28 to TRBJ2-5; no clear D gene. The sample in question was peripheral blood, obtained 28 days after the second AZD1222 dose. This chain's CDR3 is CASSPERQETQYF. CDR3 in DNA: TGTGCCAGCAGTCCAGAACGGCAAGAGACCCAGTACTTC.